These T cell receptor beta chains were read from a single sample in a study of CD8+CD57+ T cells in acquired aplastic anemia. TCRdb re-analysed the reads in MiXCR, keeping a single row per CDR3 protein. This sample carries under 200,000 distinct CDR3 sequences, roughly 48% of them seen once, and the ten largest clones take 25% to 40%. Sequencing was performed on sorted CD4+, CD8+, or CD8+CD57+ T cells (not recorded which) from PBMCs. The receptors originated from a human donor with aplastic anemia. CDR3s include the opening cysteine and the closing phenylalanine or tryptophan. The order of the fields is V gene, J gene, clone size, D gene, CDR3 protein, CDR3 DNA. The D gene is left open where the match is weak. Not every row has a clone size; where given, it reads once, few, many or a size class.

TRBV7-9	TRBJ1-2	many	-	CASSPPEGPNYGYTF	TGTGCCAGCAGCCCCCCGGAGGGTCCTAACTATGGCTACACCTTC
TRBV29-1	TRBJ1-2	-	TRBD1	CSVGGTGFGGYTF	TGCAGCGTTGGCGGGACAGGGTTTGGGGGCTACACCTTC
TRBV20-1	TRBJ2-7	-	TRBD1	CSAGQATYEQYF	TGCAGTGCCGGACAGGCCACCTACGAGCAGTACTTC
TRBV5-5	TRBJ1-1	once	-	CASSLWSGLNTEAFF	TGTGCCAGCAGCTTGTGGTCCGGGCTGAACACTGAAGCTTTCTTT
TRBV2	TRBJ2-1	-	TRBD2	CASSGGLGSYNEQFF	TGTGCCAGCAGTGGGGGACTAGGCTCCTACAATGAGCAGTTCTTC
TRBV7-2	TRBJ2-7	-	-	CASAATLGQYF	TGTGCCAGCGCCGCCACCCTAGGGCAGTACTTC
TRBV7-2	TRBJ2-7	many	-	CASSSGGYYEQYF	TGTGCCAGCAGCTCTGGTGGGTACTACGAGCAGTACTTC
TRBV4-3	TRBJ1-3	many	-	CASSPTADSGNTIYF	TGCGCCAGCAGCCCCACAGCAGACTCTGGAAACACCATATATTTT
TRBV10-3	TRBJ1-6	few	TRBD1	CAISETGGRGSPLHF	TGTGCCATCAGTGAGACAGGGGGCCGCGGTTCACCCCTCCACTTT
TRBV10-3	TRBJ1-1	-	-	CAISEYLAENTEAFF	TGTGCCATCAGTGAGTATTTGGCAGAGAACACTGAAGCTTTCTTT
TRBV6-1	TRBJ2-5	-	-	CASGTSETQYF	TGTGCCAGCGGAACCAGTGAGACCCAGTACTTC
TRBV6-2/TRBV6-3	TRBJ2-1	-	-	CASSHSGADYNEQFF	TGTGCCAGCAGTCACAGCGGAGCAGATTACAATGAGCAGTTCTTC
TRBV11-2	TRBJ1-1	-	-	CASSLEARGNTEAFF	TGTGCCAGCAGCTTAGAGGCCAGGGGAAACACTGAAGCTTTCTTT
TRBV5-6	TRBJ1-1	many	-	CASSLRQLDTEAFF	TGTGCCAGCAGCTTGCGGCAACTGGACACTGAAGCTTTCTTT
TRBV7-9	TRBJ1-1	-	-	CASSRGRTEAFF	TGTGCCAGCAGCCGGGGACGGACTGAAGCTTTCTTT
TRBV20-1	TRBJ2-1	-	-	CSARLRYSYNEQFF	TGCAGTGCTAGACTGCGCTACTCCTACAATGAGCAGTTCTTC
TRBV6-1	TRBJ1-2	many	-	CASTDGGSNYGYTF	TGTGCCAGCACCGACGGGGGGTCTAACTATGGCTACACCTTC
TRBV19	TRBJ1-1	many	-	CASSITWNTEAFF	TGTGCCAGTAGTATTACGTGGAACACTGAAGCTTTCTTT
TRBV7-9	TRBJ1-2	many	TRBD1	CASSTNRGGDYGYTF	TGTGCCAGCAGCACCAACAGGGGGGGGGACTATGGCTACACCTTC
TRBV7-2	TRBJ2-5	-	TRBD2	CASSLGGGPQETQYF	TGTGCCAGCAGCCTGGGCGGGGGGCCTCAAGAGACCCAGTACTTC
TRBV10-2	TRBJ1-6	-	-	CASRDPGYPPLHF	TGCGCCAGCAGGGACCCCGGATACCCCCCCCTCCACTTT
TRBV11-2	TRBJ2-3	many	-	CASSLDRTITDTQYF	TGTGCCAGCAGCTTAGACAGGACCATCACAGATACGCAGTATTTT